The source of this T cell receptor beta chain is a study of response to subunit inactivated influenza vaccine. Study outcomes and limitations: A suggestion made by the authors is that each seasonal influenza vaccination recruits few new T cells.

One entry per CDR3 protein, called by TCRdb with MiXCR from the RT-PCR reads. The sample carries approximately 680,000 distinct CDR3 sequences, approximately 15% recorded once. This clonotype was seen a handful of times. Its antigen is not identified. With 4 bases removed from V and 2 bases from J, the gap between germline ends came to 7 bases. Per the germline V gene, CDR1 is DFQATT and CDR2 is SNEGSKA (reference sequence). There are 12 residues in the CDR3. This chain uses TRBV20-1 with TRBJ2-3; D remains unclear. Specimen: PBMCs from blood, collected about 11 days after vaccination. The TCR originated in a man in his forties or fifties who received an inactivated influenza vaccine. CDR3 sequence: CSAKRDTDTQYF. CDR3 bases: TGCAGTGCTAAGCGAGACACAGATACGCAGTATTTT.